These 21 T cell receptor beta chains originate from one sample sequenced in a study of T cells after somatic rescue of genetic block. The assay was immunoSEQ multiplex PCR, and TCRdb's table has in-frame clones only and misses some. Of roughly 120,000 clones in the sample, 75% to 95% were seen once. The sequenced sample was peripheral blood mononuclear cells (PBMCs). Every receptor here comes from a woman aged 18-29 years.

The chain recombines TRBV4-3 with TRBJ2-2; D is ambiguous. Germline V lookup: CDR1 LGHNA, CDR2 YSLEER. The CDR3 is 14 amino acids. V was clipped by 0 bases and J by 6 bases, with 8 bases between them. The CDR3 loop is CASSQEEQSGELFF. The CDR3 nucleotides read TGCGCCAGCAGCCAAGAAGAACAGTCCGGGGAGCTGTTTTTT.

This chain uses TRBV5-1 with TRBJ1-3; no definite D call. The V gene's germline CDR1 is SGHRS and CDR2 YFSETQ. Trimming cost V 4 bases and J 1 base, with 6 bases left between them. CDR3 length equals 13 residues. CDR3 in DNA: TGCGCCAGCAGCCTGGATTCTGGAAACACCATATATTTT. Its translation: CASSLDSGNTIYF. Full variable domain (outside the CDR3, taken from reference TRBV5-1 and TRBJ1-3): KAGVTQTPRYLIKTRGQQVTLSCSPISGHRSVSWYQQTPGQGLQFLFEYFSETQRNKGNFPGRFSGRQFSNSRSEMNVSTLELGDSALYLCASSLDSGNTIYFGEGSWLTVV.

The CDR3 region is CASRSGEETEAFF. The CDR3 DNA reads TGTGCCAGCCGATCAGGGGAGGAAACTGAAGCTTTCTTT. V is TRBV2 and J is TRBJ1-1, with D perhaps matching TRBD1 (6 bases). This CDR3 comprises 13 residues. CDR1 SNHLY and CDR2 FYNNEI come from the germline V gene. Trimming stripped 8 bases from V and 5 bases from J, with 15 bases between. Full variable domain (outside the CDR3, taken from reference TRBV2 and TRBJ1-1): EPEVTQTPSHQVTQMGQEVILRCVPISNHLYFYWYRQILGQKVEFLVSFYNNEISEKSEIFDDQFSVERPDGSNFTLKIRSTKLEDSAMYFCASRSGEETEAFFGQGTRLTVV.

CDR3 amino acids: CASSFVQGSYEQYF. The CDR3 nucleotides are TGTGCCAGCAGCTTTGTGCAGGGCTCCTACGAGCAGTACTTC. V gene TRBV7-6 combines with J gene TRBJ2-7; possibly TRBD1 for D (5 bases). The CDR3 sequence is 14 residues long. Germline CDR1 SGHVS, CDR2 FNYEAQ. With 3 bases removed from V and 0 bases from J, the gap between germline ends came to 9 bases. Supplemented by reference TRBV7-6 and TRBJ2-7, the full variable domain reads GAGVSQSPRYKVTKRGQDVALRCDPISGHVSLYWYRQALGQGPEFLTYFNYEAQQDKSGLPNDRFSAERPEGSISTLTIQRTEQRDSAMYRCASSFVQGSYEQYFGPGTRLTVT.

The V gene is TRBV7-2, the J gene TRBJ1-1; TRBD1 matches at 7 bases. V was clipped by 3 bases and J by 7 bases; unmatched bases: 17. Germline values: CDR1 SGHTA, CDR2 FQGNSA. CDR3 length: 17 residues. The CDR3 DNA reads TGTGCCAGCAGCTTGACCCGGGACAGACTTTATCAAGATGAAGCTTTCTTT. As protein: CASSLTRDRLYQDEAFF.

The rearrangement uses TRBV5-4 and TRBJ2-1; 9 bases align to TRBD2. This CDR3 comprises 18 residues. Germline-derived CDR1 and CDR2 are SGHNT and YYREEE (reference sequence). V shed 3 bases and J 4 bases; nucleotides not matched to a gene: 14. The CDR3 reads CASSSGGLAPIIYNEQFF. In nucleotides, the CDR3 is TGTGCCAGCAGCTCGGGCGGACTAGCGCCCATCATTTACAATGAGCAGTTCTTC.

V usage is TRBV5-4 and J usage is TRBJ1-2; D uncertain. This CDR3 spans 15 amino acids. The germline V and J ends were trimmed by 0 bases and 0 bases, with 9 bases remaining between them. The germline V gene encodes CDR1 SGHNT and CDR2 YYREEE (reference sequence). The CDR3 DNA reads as TGTGCCAGCAGCTTGGCGGCCCAGGCTAACTATGGCTACACCTTC. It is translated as CASSLAAQANYGYTF.

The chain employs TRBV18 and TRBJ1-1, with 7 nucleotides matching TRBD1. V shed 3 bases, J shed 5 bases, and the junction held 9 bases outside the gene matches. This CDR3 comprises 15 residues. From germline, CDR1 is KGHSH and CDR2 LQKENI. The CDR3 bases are TGTGCCAGCTCACCTCTCGGACAGGCGACGACTGAAGCTTTCTTT. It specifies CASSPLGQATTEAFF.

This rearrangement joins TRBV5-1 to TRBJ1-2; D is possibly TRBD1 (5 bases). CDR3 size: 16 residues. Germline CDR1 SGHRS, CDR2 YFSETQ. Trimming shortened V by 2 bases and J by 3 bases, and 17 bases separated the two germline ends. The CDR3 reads CASSFSTDPRDYGYTF. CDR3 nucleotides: TGCGCCAGCAGCTTTTCGACAGACCCCCGAGACTATGGCTACACCTTC. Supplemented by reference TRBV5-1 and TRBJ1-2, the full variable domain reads KAGVTQTPRYLIKTRGQQVTLSCSPISGHRSVSWYQQTPGQGLQFLFEYFSETQRNKGNFPGRFSGRQFSNSRSEMNVSTLELGDSALYLCASSFSTDPRDYGYTFGSGTRLTVV.

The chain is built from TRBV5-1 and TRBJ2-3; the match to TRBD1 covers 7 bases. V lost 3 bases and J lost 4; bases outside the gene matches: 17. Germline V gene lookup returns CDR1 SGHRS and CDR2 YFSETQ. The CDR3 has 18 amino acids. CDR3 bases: TGCGCCAGCAGCTACACCGGAACAGGGGCCCCGAGGGCAGATACGCAGTATTTT. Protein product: CASSYTGTGAPRADTQYF. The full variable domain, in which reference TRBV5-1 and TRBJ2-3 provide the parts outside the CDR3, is KAGVTQTPRYLIKTRGQQVTLSCSPISGHRSVSWYQQTPGQGLQFLFEYFSETQRNKGNFPGRFSGRQFSNSRSEMNVSTLELGDSALYLCASSYTGTGAPRADTQYFGPGTRLTVL.

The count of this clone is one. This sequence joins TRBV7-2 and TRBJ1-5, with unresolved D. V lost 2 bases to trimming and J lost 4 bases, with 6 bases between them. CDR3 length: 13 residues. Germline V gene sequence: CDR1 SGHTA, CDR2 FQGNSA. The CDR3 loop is CASSLNNNQPQHF. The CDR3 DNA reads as TGTGCCAGCAGCTTAAATAATAATCAGCCCCAGCATTTT.

In DNA form, the CDR3 reads TGCGCCAGCAGCTTGGACTATCGGCAGGGGAGGGACGAGCAGTACTTC. It specifies CASSLDYRQGRDEQYF. The rearrangement links TRBV5-1 to TRBJ2-7, with D perhaps TRBD2 (7 bases). Trimming removed 0 bases from V and 5 bases from J, with 18 bases in between. The CDR3 covers 16 residues. Germline V CDR1 and CDR2: SGHRS, YFSETQ.

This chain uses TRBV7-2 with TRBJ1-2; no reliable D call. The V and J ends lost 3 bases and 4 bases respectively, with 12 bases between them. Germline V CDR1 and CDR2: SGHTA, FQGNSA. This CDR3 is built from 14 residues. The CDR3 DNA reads TGTGCCAGCAGCTTTGGTGACGATATCTATGGCTACACCTTC. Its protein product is CASSFGDDIYGYTF. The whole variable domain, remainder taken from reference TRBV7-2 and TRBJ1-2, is GAGVSQSPSNKVTEKGKDVELRCDPISGHTALYWYRQSLGQGLEFLIYFQGNSAPDKSGLPSDRFSAERTGGSVSTLTIQRTQQEDSAVYLCASSFGDDIYGYTFGSGTRLTVV.

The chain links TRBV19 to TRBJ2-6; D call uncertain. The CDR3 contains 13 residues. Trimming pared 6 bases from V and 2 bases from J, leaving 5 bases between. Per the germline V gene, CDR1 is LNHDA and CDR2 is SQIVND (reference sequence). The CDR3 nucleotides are TGTGCCAGTAGGGACGCTGGGGCCAACGTCCTGACTTTC. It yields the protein CASRDAGANVLTF.

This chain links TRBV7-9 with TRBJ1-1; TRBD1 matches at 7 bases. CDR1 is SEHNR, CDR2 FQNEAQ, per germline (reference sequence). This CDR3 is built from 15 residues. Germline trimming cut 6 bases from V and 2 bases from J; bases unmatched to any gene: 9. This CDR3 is CASRFSYRGNTEAFF. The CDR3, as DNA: TGTGCCAGCAGGTTTTCATACAGGGGTAACACTGAAGCTTTCTTT.

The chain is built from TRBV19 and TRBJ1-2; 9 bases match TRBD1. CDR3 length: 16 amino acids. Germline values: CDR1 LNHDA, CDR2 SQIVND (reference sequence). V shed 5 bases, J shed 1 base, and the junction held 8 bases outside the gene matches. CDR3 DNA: TGTGCCAGTAGTCCCACCGGGACAGGGAATAACTATGGCTACACCTTC. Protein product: CASSPTGTGNNYGYTF.

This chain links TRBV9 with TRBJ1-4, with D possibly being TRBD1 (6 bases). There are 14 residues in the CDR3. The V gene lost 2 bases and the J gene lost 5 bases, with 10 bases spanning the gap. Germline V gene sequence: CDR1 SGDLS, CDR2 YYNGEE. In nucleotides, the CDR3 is TGTGCCAGCAGCGTCACAGGGTTAAATGAAAAACTGTTTTTT. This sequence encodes CASSVTGLNEKLFF.

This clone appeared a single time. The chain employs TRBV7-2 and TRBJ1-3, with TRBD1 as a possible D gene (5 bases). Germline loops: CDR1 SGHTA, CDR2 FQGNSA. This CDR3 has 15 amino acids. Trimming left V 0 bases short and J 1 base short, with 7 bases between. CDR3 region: CASSLAGGSGNTIYF. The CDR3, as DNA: TGTGCCAGCAGCTTAGCGGGGGGTTCTGGAAACACCATATATTTT.

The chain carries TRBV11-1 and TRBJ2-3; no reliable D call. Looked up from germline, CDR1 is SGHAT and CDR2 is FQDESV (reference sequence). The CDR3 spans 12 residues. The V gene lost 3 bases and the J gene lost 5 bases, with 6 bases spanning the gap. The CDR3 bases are TGTGCCAGCAGCTTTCTTGGAGATACGCAGTATTTT. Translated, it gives CASSFLGDTQYF.

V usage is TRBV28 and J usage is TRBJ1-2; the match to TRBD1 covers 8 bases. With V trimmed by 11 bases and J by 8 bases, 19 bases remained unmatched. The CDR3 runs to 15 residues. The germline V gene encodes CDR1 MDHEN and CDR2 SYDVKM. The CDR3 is CAGTLVGQATYGYTF. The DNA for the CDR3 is TGTGCCGGCACCTTAGTGGGACAGGCGACGTACGGCTACACCTTC.

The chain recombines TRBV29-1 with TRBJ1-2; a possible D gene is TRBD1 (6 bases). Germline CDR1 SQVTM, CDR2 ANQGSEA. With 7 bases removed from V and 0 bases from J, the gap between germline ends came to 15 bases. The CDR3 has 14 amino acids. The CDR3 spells CSAVEGVSNYGYTF. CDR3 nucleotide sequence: TGCAGCGCCGTGGAGGGGGTATCTAACTATGGCTACACCTTC.